The clone carrying this TCR beta chain was detected only a few times. Per the study methods: Amplification of reference gene primers provided the estimated nucleated cell counts. The repertoire was sequenced with immunoSEQ multiplex PCR; TCRdb's copy has only in-frame clones and lacks some. Clone size and the V and J calls come from that table; the DNA yielded D and trimming. The sample records about 190,000 clones, about three quarters being singletons. The data originate from a study of blood T cell repertoires in COVID-19. About the study: Whether acute or convalescent, the COVID-19 samples came from the United States, Italy and Spain.

Trimming left V 4 bases short and J 0 bases short, with 12 bases between. The germline CDR1 and CDR2 sequences are SGHTA and FQGNSA. This CDR3 comprises 15 residues. The source of this sequence is a woman aged 80 or over with active or convalescent COVID-19. This sequence joins TRBV7-2 and TRBJ1-2; D is possibly TRBD1 (5 bases). The sample was peripheral blood. CDR3 loop: CASSYRRGSNYGYTF. The CDR3 DNA is TGTGCCAGCAGCTATCGTAGGGGTTCTAACTATGGCTACACCTTC.